This TCR beta chain emerged from a study of CXCR3-negative and CXCR3-positive naive CD8 T cells. Study-wide findings and caveats: Naive cells used TRBV-TRBJ genes in much the same way whether CXCR3-negative or CXCR3-positive; memory cells did not. Naive cells that were CXCR3-positive had more hydrophobic TRB CDR3s (compared with CXCR3-negative naive cells).

Each TRB cDNA library was prepared by 5' RACE (with UMI labels). TCRdb reworked the 5' RACE reads into one entry per CDR3 protein, no DNA. This table lists about 130,000 distinct CDR3 sequences. In the case of this clonotype: No antigen is known for it.

The CDR3 covers 13 residues. Germline CDR1 and CDR2: SGHDN and FVKESK. The specimen sequenced was naive CXCR3+ CD8+ T cells from blood. Noted subset: CD45RO-CCR7+CD27+CD95- naive CD8+ T cells expressing CXCR3 (TNR3+). This receptor was obtained from a human donor in good health. Some clones in this sample may be carry-over from other donors' samples. The chain is built from TRBV14 and TRBJ2-1; TCRdb gives TRBD1 as the D gene, but with no DNA this cannot be confirmed. CDR3 sequence reads: CASSPGTGNEQFF. Combining the CDR3 with reference TRBV14 and TRBJ2-1 gives the whole variable domain EAGVTQFPSHSVIEKGQTVTLRCDPISGHDNLYWYRRVMGKEIKFLLHFVKESKQDESGMPNNRFLAERTGGTYSTLKVQPAELEDSGVYFCASSPGTGNEQFFGPGTRLTVL.